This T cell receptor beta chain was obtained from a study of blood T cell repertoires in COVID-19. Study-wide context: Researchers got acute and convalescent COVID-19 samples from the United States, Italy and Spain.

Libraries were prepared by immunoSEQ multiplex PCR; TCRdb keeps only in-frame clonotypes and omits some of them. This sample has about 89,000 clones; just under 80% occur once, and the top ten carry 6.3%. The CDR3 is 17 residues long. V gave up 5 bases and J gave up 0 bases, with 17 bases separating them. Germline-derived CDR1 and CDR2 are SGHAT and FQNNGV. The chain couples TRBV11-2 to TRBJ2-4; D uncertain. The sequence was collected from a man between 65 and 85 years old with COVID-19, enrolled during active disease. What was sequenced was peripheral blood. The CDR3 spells CASSKTHNSLAKNIQYF. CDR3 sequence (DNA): TGTGCCAGCAGCAAGACTCACAATTCCTTAGCCAAAAACATTCAGTACTTC.